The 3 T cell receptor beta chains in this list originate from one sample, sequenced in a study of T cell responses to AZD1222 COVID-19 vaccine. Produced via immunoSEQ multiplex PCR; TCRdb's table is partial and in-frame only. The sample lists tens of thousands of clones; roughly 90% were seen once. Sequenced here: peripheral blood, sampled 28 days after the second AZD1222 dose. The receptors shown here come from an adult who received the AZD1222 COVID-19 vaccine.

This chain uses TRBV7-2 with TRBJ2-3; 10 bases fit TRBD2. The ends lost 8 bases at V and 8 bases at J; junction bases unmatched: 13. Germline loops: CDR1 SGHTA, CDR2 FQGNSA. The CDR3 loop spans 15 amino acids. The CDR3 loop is CASGISSGSSVTQYF. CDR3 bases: TGTGCCAGCGGAATCTCTAGCGGGAGTTCGGTTACGCAGTATTTT.

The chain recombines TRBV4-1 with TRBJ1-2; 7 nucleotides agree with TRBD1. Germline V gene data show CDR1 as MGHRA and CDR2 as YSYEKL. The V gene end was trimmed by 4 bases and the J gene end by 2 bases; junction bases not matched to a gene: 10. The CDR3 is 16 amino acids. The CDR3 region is CASSLFKAGQNYGYTF. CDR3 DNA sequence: TGCGCCAGCAGCCTCTTCAAGGCGGGACAGAACTATGGCTACACCTTC.

CDR3: CASTPNWNQPQHF. The CDR3 bases are TGTGCCAGCACCCCTAATTGGAATCAGCCCCAGCATTTT. The chain couples TRBV6-5 to TRBJ1-5; D unclear. The germline CDR1 and CDR2 sequences are MNHEY and SVGAGI. With 7 bases removed from V and 4 bases from J, the gap between germline ends came to 11 bases. The CDR3 extends over 13 amino acids.